This T cell receptor beta chain was sequenced for a study of post-analysis software for immune sequencing data. Study background: Patients had relapsing-remitting, secondary progressive or progressive-relapsing multiple sclerosis; some lacked subtype. Findings and caveats of the study: Significantly decreased normalized Chao1 diversity was recorded for multiple sclerosis patients relative to controls. Samples from a shared batch, those prepared together, strongly co-clustered by F measure.

Researchers reported that TCR beta cDNA libraries carried unique molecular identifiers. The source material, 1 to 10 million T cells, gave rise to about 500,000 cDNA molecules. TCRdb processed the PCR reads anew with MiXCR; each CDR3 protein has one entry. The sample shows hundreds of thousands of distinct CDR3 sequences, about 57% of them seen only once. In regard to this clonotype: Its target is not known.

The clonotype originates from a girl aged 10-17 years with multiple sclerosis. Sequences were obtained from blood.

The CDR3 region has the DNA TGTGCCAGCTCACCTTATCCATTGGCGGGAACACGCGAGCAGTACTTC. This gives the protein CASSPYPLAGTREQYF. The chain uses TRBV18 and TRBJ2-7; tentatively, D is TRBD2 (6 bases). The germline gives CDR1 KGHSH, CDR2 LQKENI. Trimming shortened V by 3 bases and J by 6 bases, and 21 bases separated the two germline ends. The CDR3 runs 16 residues.